This T cell receptor (beta chain) is from a study of PD-L1 blockade in urothelial cancer. CDR3 size: 12 residues. Germline-derived CDR1 and CDR2 are SGHRS and YFSETQ. V was shortened by 5 bases and J by 10 bases, with 15 bases between the two germline ends. Measured with immunoSEQ multiplex PCR; TCRdb has only the in-frame clones, and not every one. The sample includes roughly 100,000 clones, about 85% of them seen just once. V and J are TRBV5-1 and TRBJ1-1; D is perhaps TRBD1 (6 bases). The input for sequencing was PBMCs, taken around atezolizumab (anti-PD-L1) treatment. The clonotype originates from a man aged 45 to 65 with urothelial cancer. Here the CDR3 DNA reads TGCGCCAGCAGGAATGAGCAGGGGCCAGCTTTCTTT. This codes for CASRNEQGPAFF.